This entry describes one T cell receptor (beta chain). This clonotype was detected only a few times. The antigen it binds to is not known. The record has no base qualities; no much larger clone is one base away. The data stem from a study of T cell repertoires in cytomegalovirus infection (dated by TCRdb to 2018 to 2020). A note on the overall study: Alongside well-studied HLA-B-restricted epitopes, the peptide stimulations were aimed at recently identified HLA-C-restricted CMV epitopes, whose presentation resists viral immunomodulation. Donor HLA type was relevant to the analysis, because carriage of CMV infection together with the matching HLA type was indicated by public TCR beta signatures. Broad study findings and their caveats: In both this cohort and an independent roughly 350-donor cohort, the cumulative frequency of public TCR beta family members distinguished carriers of CMV infection plus the relevant HLA type. In the ex vivo response, HLA-C-restricted CMV-specific TCR beta clonotypes were dominant, and in two of eight donors the single most frequent clonotype came from this HLA-C-restricted group.

For sequencing, an Illumina HiSeq 1500 was employed. TCRdb applied fastp at Q25 and MiXCR to the public reads, then kept only in-frame beta chains. When rows share a CDR3 protein, they turn into one entry using the most common DNA and genes. This sample gives around 310,000 distinct CDR3 sequences in total; roughly 29% of them show up just once. Jointly, the top ten make up roughly 20% of the sample. The sample's treatment or condition, from its label and the paper: in vitro stimulation with specific CMV peptide epitopes to enrich CMV-specific T cells. According to the germline V gene, CDR1 reads SGHTA and CDR2 reads FQGNSA. V loses 5 bases, J loses 5 bases, and the germline ends lie 12 bases apart. The CDR3 runs 13 amino acids, cysteine and phenylalanine included. The DNA shown is the 39-base CDR3, in frame from base 1.

This specimen was cultured PBMCs, taken from culture after CMV antigen stimulation. This clonotype originated in a human donor in good health (CMV status not recorded). Some clones in this sample may be carry-over from other donors' samples. The rearranged segments are TRBV7-2 and TRBJ1-2; perhaps TRBD1 is the D gene, with 5 bases matching. Read as DNA, the sequence is TGTGCCAGCAGCCCGAGGGGCGGATATGGCTACACCTTC. The resulting protein is CASSPRGGYGYTF.